These T cell receptor beta chains were read from a single sample in a study of blood T cell repertoires in COVID-19. Some clones are missing from TCRdb's copy, which holds only in-frame ones; the method was immunoSEQ multiplex PCR. The sample carries hundreds of thousands of clones, approximately 90% recorded once. The sequenced material came from peripheral blood. The source of these receptors is a woman under 30 with acute or convalescent COVID-19. CDR3s include the opening cysteine and the closing phenylalanine or tryptophan. Fields, in order: D gene, J gene, clone size, V gene, CDR3 DNA, CDR3 protein. A D gene is named only where the DNA matches it firmly. Expanded clones are given a class, and other clones once, few, many or no size at all.

d_gene: .
j_gene: TRBJ1-1
abundance: .
v_gene: TRBV7-9
CDR3nt: TGTGCCAGCAGCTTAGAAGGTCGGGGGGCTGGCACTGAAGCTTTCTTT
CDR3aa: CASSLEGRGAGTEAFF

d_gene: TRBD2
j_gene: TRBJ2-2
abundance: .
v_gene: TRBV3-1/TRBV3-2
CDR3nt: TGTGCCAGCAGCCAGGGAGGGGCCTGGAGCACCGGGGAGCTGTTTTTT
CDR3aa: CASSQGGAWSTGELFF

d_gene: TRBD2
j_gene: TRBJ2-2
abundance: few
v_gene: TRBV9
CDR3nt: TGTGCCAGCAGCGTATCGAGCGGGGGGCCGGACGGGGAGCTGTTTTTT
CDR3aa: CASSVSSGGPDGELFF

d_gene: .
j_gene: TRBJ1-5
abundance: .
v_gene: TRBV19
CDR3nt: TGTGCCAGTAGTATGGTAGACTCTAGCAATCAGCCCCAGCATTTT
CDR3aa: CASSMVDSSNQPQHF

d_gene: TRBD1
j_gene: TRBJ1-2
abundance: .
v_gene: TRBV5-6
CDR3nt: TGTGCCAGCACCCGAGGGACAGTGGGTGGCTACACCTTC
CDR3aa: CASTRGTVGGYTF

d_gene: TRBD1
j_gene: TRBJ2-7
abundance: .
v_gene: TRBV5-1
CDR3nt: TGCGCCAGCAGCCAGGGACAGTCCTACGAGCAGTACTTC
CDR3aa: CASSQGQSYEQYF

d_gene: TRBD1
j_gene: TRBJ1-2
abundance: once
v_gene: TRBV7-9
CDR3nt: TGTGCCAGCAGCTCGACAGGGGTCGGCTACACCTTC
CDR3aa: CASSSTGVGYTF

d_gene: .
j_gene: TRBJ1-1
abundance: few
v_gene: TRBV12-3/TRBV12-4
CDR3nt: TGTGCCAGCAGTTTAGGGGGGCGAACTGAAGCTTTCTTT
CDR3aa: CASSLGGRTEAFF

d_gene: .
j_gene: TRBJ1-1
abundance: .
v_gene: TRBV14
CDR3nt: TGTGCCAGCAGCCAAATTCAGGGAACCAACACTGAAGCTTTCTTT
CDR3aa: CASSQIQGTNTEAFF

d_gene: .
j_gene: TRBJ2-7
abundance: .
v_gene: TRBV6-5
CDR3nt: TGTGCCAGCAGTCCAGGGGGGAGCGAGCAGTACTTC
CDR3aa: CASSPGGSEQYF

d_gene: .
j_gene: TRBJ2-3
abundance: .
v_gene: TRBV2
CDR3nt: TGTGCCAGCGCTCAGGAAGGGACTAGCACAGATACGCAGTATTTT
CDR3aa: CASAQEGTSTDTQYF

d_gene: .
j_gene: TRBJ2-1
abundance: .
v_gene: TRBV7-9
CDR3nt: TGTGCCAGCAGCCGGACTACCTCCTACAATGAGCAGTTCTTC
CDR3aa: CASSRTTSYNEQFF

d_gene: .
j_gene: TRBJ2-7
abundance: .
v_gene: TRBV6-1
CDR3nt: TGTGCCAGCAGTGAAGGGACAGAAGGCGAGCAGTACTTC
CDR3aa: CASSEGTEGEQYF

d_gene: .
j_gene: TRBJ1-3
abundance: .
v_gene: TRBV28
CDR3nt: TGTGCCAGCAGTTTTCCAACCAGGGGATCTGGAAACACCATATATTTT
CDR3aa: CASSFPTRGSGNTIYF

d_gene: .
j_gene: TRBJ2-7
abundance: .
v_gene: TRBV24-1
CDR3nt: TGTGCCACCAGTGATGACTCTACCCTCCCCTACGAGCAGTACTTC
CDR3aa: CATSDDSTLPYEQYF

d_gene: .
j_gene: TRBJ1-2
abundance: .
v_gene: TRBV15
CDR3nt: TGTGCCACCAGCAGAGAGATAGGGAGTTCCTATGGCTACACCTTC
CDR3aa: CATSREIGSSYGYTF

d_gene: .
j_gene: TRBJ1-5
abundance: .
v_gene: TRBV7-2
CDR3nt: TGTGCCAGCCCAGGGAGGGATCAGCCCCAGCATTTT
CDR3aa: CASPGRDQPQHF

d_gene: TRBD1
j_gene: TRBJ2-7
abundance: .
v_gene: TRBV2
CDR3nt: TGTGCCAGCATCCGGGCAGGGGGACACTACGAGCAGTACTTC
CDR3aa: CASIRAGGHYEQYF

d_gene: .
j_gene: TRBJ1-3
abundance: many
v_gene: TRBV6-1
CDR3nt: TGTGCCAGCAGTGAATCGGACAGCTCTGGAAACACCATATATTTT
CDR3aa: CASSESDSSGNTIYF

d_gene: TRBD1
j_gene: TRBJ1-2
abundance: .
v_gene: TRBV6-5
CDR3nt: TGTGCCAGCAGTACAGGTGGACAGGGTGGTGGCTACACCTTC
CDR3aa: CASSTGGQGGGYTF

d_gene: TRBD1
j_gene: TRBJ1-5
abundance: .
v_gene: TRBV19
CDR3nt: TGTGCCAGTACGCCGCTCGTGGGACAGGGGACCAATCAGCCCCAGCATTTT
CDR3aa: CASTPLVGQGTNQPQHF

d_gene: TRBD1
j_gene: TRBJ2-3
abundance: .
v_gene: TRBV5-6
CDR3nt: TGTGCCAGCAGCTTGGGACAGGGGATTTTTTGGGATACGCAGTATTTT
CDR3aa: CASSLGQGIFWDTQYF

d_gene: .
j_gene: TRBJ2-1
abundance: .
v_gene: TRBV3-1/TRBV3-2
CDR3nt: TGTGCCAGCAGCCAACCCTGGGCCGATGAGCAGTTCTTC
CDR3aa: CASSQPWADEQFF

d_gene: TRBD1
j_gene: TRBJ2-7
abundance: .
v_gene: TRBV2
CDR3nt: TGTGCCAGCAGGGGGACAGGGGGCTTTAGCTCCTACGAGCAGTACTTC
CDR3aa: CASRGTGGFSSYEQYF

d_gene: TRBD1
j_gene: TRBJ1-1
abundance: .
v_gene: TRBV25-1
CDR3nt: TGTGCCAGCAGTGGAAGGACAGGGGCAACGAACACTGAAGCTTTCTTT
CDR3aa: CASSGRTGATNTEAFF

d_gene: TRBD2
j_gene: TRBJ2-7
abundance: .
v_gene: TRBV19
CDR3nt: TGTGCCAGTGGCGGTCGGGGGGGCGGACTCTACGAGCAGTACTTC
CDR3aa: CASGGRGGGLYEQYF

d_gene: .
j_gene: TRBJ1-3
abundance: .
v_gene: TRBV15
CDR3nt: TGTGCCACTTCCAGAGGGGGAAAGAGCTCTGGAAACACCATATATTTT
CDR3aa: CATSRGGKSSGNTIYF

d_gene: TRBD1
j_gene: TRBJ1-1
abundance: .
v_gene: TRBV7-9
CDR3nt: TGTGCCAGCAGCAACCGACAGGGGCAAGGGGGGACTGAAGCTTTCTTT
CDR3aa: CASSNRQGQGGTEAFF

d_gene: TRBD1
j_gene: TRBJ1-2
abundance: .
v_gene: TRBV6-6
CDR3nt: TGTGCCAGCAGCAGGATGGACAGGGGCCCAGATAGCTACACCTTC
CDR3aa: CASSRMDRGPDSYTF

d_gene: TRBD1
j_gene: TRBJ1-3
abundance: .
v_gene: TRBV6-5
CDR3nt: TGTGCCAGCAGTTACACAGGGGCGAACACCATATATTTT
CDR3aa: CASSYTGANTIYF

d_gene: .
j_gene: TRBJ1-3
abundance: .
v_gene: TRBV14
CDR3nt: TGTGCCAGCAGCCAGGGGGGAGGCGGAAACACCATATATTTT
CDR3aa: CASSQGGGGNTIYF